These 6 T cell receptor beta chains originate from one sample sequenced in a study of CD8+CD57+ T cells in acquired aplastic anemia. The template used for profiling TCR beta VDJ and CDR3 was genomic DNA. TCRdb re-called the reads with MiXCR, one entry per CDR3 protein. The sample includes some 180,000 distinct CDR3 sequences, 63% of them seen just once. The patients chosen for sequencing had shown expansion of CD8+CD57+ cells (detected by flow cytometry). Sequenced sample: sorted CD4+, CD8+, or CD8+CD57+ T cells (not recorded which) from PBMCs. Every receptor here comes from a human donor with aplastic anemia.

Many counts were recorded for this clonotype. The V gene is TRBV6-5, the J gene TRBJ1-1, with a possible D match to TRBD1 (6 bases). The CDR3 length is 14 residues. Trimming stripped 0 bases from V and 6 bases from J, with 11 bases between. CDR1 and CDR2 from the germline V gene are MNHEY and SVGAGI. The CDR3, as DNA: TGTGCCAGCAGTTACTCCCAGGGGAAAGCTGAAGCTTTCTTT. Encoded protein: CASSYSQGKAEAFF.

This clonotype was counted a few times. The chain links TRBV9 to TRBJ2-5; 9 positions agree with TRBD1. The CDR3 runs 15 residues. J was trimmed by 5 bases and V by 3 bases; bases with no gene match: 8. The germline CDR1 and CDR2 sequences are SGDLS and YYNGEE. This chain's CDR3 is CASSAGTGRIETQYF. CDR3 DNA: TGTGCCAGCAGCGCCGGGACAGGGCGGATTGAGACCCAGTACTTC. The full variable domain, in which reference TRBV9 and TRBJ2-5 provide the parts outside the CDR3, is DSGVTQTPKHLITATGQRVTLRCSPRSGDLSVYWYQQSLDQGLQFLIQYYNGEERAKGNILERFSAQQFPDLHSELNLSSLELGDSALYFCASSAGTGRIETQYFGPGTRLLVL.

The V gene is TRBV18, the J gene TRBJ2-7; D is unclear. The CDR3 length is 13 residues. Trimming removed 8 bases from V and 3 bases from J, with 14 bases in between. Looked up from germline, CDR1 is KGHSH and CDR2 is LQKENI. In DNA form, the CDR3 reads TGTGCCAGCCGAAACTTACTTAGCTACGAGCAGTACTTC. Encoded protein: CASRNLLSYEQYF.

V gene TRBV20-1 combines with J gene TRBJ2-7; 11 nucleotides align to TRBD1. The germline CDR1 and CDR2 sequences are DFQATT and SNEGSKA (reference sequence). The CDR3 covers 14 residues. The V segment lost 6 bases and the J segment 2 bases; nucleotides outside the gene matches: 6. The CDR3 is CSARKGQGAYEQYF. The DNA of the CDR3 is TGCAGTGCCAGAAAGGGACAGGGGGCCTACGAGCAGTACTTC.

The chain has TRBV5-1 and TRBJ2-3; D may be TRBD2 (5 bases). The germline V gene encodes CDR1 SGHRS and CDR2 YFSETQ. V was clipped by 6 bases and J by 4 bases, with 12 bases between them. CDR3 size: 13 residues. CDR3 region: CASKRRLSDTQYF. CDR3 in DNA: TGCGCCAGCAAGAGGAGGTTGTCAGATACGCAGTATTTT.

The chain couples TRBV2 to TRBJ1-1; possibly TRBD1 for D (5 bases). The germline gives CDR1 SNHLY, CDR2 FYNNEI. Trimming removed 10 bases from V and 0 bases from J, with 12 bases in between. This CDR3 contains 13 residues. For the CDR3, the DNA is TGTGCCACCCCGGAGGGGATGAACACTGAAGCTTTCTTT. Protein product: CATPEGMNTEAFF.